A single sample is the source of the 11 T cell receptor beta chains below, sequenced in a study of PD-1 blockade in classical Hodgkin lymphoma. This sample's time point: cycle 4 day 1 (C4D1), after around six weeks of nivolumab. Each and every patient relapsed after autologous stem cell transplantation, and patients got differing brentuximab vedotin exposure. Magnetic negative selection served to purify CD4+ T cells out of PBMCs that had been thawed. This table comes from immunoSEQ multiplex PCR, and its TCRdb copy is limited to in-frame clones, with some not included. The sample carries around 28,000 clones, about 88% recorded once. Source: CD4+ T cells from blood, taken before the fourth cycle of nivolumab. Receptor source: a human donor with classical Hodgkin lymphoma.

The chain employs TRBV5-1 and TRBJ2-1, with no clear D. Germline V CDR1 and CDR2: SGHRS, YFSETQ. V lost 4 bases to trimming and J lost 0 bases, with 8 bases between them. The CDR3 sequence is 14 residues long. CDR3 sequence reads: CASSVPGSYNEQFF. The CDR3 nucleotides read TGCGCCAGCAGCGTGCCGGGCTCCTACAATGAGCAGTTCTTC.

The chain couples TRBV4-1 to TRBJ2-3; 14 nucleotides line up with TRBD2. CDR3 length equals 18 residues. CDR1 is MGHRA and CDR2 is YSYEKL in the germline V gene. V trimming: 0 bases; J trimming: 4 bases; junction bases outside the gene matches: 6. The CDR3 DNA sequence: TGCGCCAGCAGCCAAGATCTAAGACTAGCGGGAGGGGCAGATACGCAGTATTTT. Translating it yields CASSQDLRLAGGADTQYF.

The CDR3 spells CASSLSGLGSYEQYF. The CDR3 nucleotides read TGTGCCAGCAGCTTATCGGGGTTAGGTTCCTACGAGCAGTACTTC. The rearrangement links TRBV7-9 to TRBJ2-7; D might be TRBD2 (5 bases). The CDR3 runs 15 residues. Trimming took off 2 bases at V and 1 base at J, with 12 bases between the two ends. Germline CDR1 and CDR2: SEHNR and FQNEAQ (reference sequence). The full variable domain, with the rest looked up from reference TRBV7-9 and TRBJ2-7, is DTGVSQNPRHKITKRGQNVTFRCDPISEHNRLYWYRQTLGQGPEFLTYFQNEAQLEKSRLLSDRFSAERPKGSFSTLEIQRTEQGDSAMYLCASSLSGLGSYEQYFGPGTRLTVT.

The chain carries TRBV7-9 and TRBJ1-5, with D unresolved. The ends were cut back, 3 bases at V and 7 bases at J, with 13 bases in the middle. This CDR3 has 14 amino acids. CDR1 and CDR2 (germline): SEHNR, FQNEAQ (reference sequence). CDR3: CASSFTTPEQPQHF. The CDR3 DNA reads TGTGCCAGCAGCTTCACGACTCCGGAACAGCCCCAGCATTTT.

The V call is TRBV10-1, the J call TRBJ1-3, with D unclear. CDR3 length: 14 residues. Trimming shortened V by 5 bases and J by 2 bases, and 10 bases separated the two germline ends. Per the germline V gene, CDR1 is WNHNN and CDR2 is SYGVQD (reference sequence). The CDR3 sequence is CASSLGPTGNTIYF. CDR3 coding DNA: TGCGCCAGCAGTCTGGGCCCTACTGGAAACACCATATATTTT.

The genes are TRBV27 and TRBJ2-1; D possibly matches TRBD1 or TRBD2 (5 bases each). Trimming left V 5 bases short and J 8 bases short, with 28 bases between. The CDR3 totals 18 residues. Germline CDR1 reads MNHEY; CDR2 reads SMNVEV (reference sequence). In nucleotides, the CDR3 is TGTGCCAGCAGTCCCCAGGGTAACAGGAGGCGCGTTTTGGATGAGCAGTTCTTC. It is translated as CASSPQGNRRRVLDEQFF.

The chain carries TRBV7-3 and TRBJ2-3; TRBD2 matches at 10 bases. The germline V gene encodes CDR1 SGHTA and CDR2 FQGTGA. The CDR3 covers 15 residues. J lost 1 base, V lost 6 bases, and 4 bases had no gene match. The CDR3 sequence: CASSSGTSGTDTQYF. CDR3 sequence (DNA): TGTGCCAGCAGTTCCGGGACTAGCGGCACAGATACGCAGTATTTT.

J is TRBJ2-1 and V is TRBV5-1; the match to TRBD1 covers 8 bases. The CDR3 spans 17 residues. The junction had 10 bases not matched to a gene; V was cut back by 5 bases and J by 0 bases. Germline V gives CDR1 SGHRS, CDR2 YFSETQ. The CDR3 bases are TGCGCCAGCAGGCTGGTGTACAGGGGGAGCTCCTACAATGAGCAGTTCTTC. This translates into CASRLVYRGSSYNEQFF.

V and J are TRBV18 and TRBJ1-1; the D gene is possibly TRBD1 (5 bases). Trimming stripped 1 base from V and 0 bases from J, with 9 bases between. CDR3 length: 15 residues. Germline lookup yields CDR1 KGHSH and CDR2 LQKENI. DNA of the CDR3: TGTGCCAGCTCACCACACGCAGGGATGAACACTGAAGCTTTCTTT. It is translated as CASSPHAGMNTEAFF. Full variable domain (outside the CDR3, taken from reference TRBV18 and TRBJ1-1): NAGVMQNPRHLVRRRGQEARLRCSPMKGHSHVYWYRQLPEEGLKFMVYLQKENIIDESGMPKERFSAEFPKEGPSILRIQQVVRGDSAAYFCASSPHAGMNTEAFFGQGTRLTVV.

This rearrangement joins TRBV27 to TRBJ2-1; D remains ambiguous. The CDR3 extends over 13 amino acids. V lost 2 bases, J lost 5 bases, and 7 bases lay in between. Germline lookup yields CDR1 MNHEY and CDR2 SMNVEV (reference sequence). CDR3 amino acids: CASSLAENNEQFF. The CDR3, as DNA: TGTGCCAGCAGTTTAGCGGAGAACAATGAGCAGTTCTTC.

The chain employs TRBV5-1 and TRBJ2-5; D is perhaps TRBD1 (5 bases). Per the germline V gene, CDR1 is SGHRS and CDR2 is YFSETQ. This CDR3 is built from 14 residues. Trimming removed 4 bases at V and 2 bases at J, with 12 bases between. The DNA of the CDR3 is TGCGCCAGCAGCCCAGACAGTGTACAAGAGACCCAGTACTTC. This translates into CASSPDSVQETQYF.